Listed here are 7 T cell receptor beta chains from one sample, sequenced in a study of T cell repertoires in ileal Crohn's disease. Measured with immunoSEQ multiplex PCR; TCRdb has only the in-frame clones, and not every one. The data hold some 5,000 clones, with about four fifths observed a single time. Sequencing was carried out using ileal tissue. These receptors were obtained from an adult with Crohn's disease.

The CDR3 nucleotides read TGCGCCAGCAGCTCGGTGACAGGGTACGAGCAGTACTTC. This sequence encodes CASSSVTGYEQYF. The chain links TRBV4-1 to TRBJ2-7, with 7 bases fitting TRBD1. J gave up 4 bases and V 5 bases, and 5 bases lay outside the gene matches. Germline values: CDR1 MGHRA, CDR2 YSYEKL. This CDR3 region has 13 residues.

This clone was seen a handful of times. The gene calls are TRBV19 and TRBJ2-7; 10 nucleotides match TRBD1. V was clipped by 5 bases and J by 3 bases; unmatched bases: 7. The CDR3 has 15 amino acids. CDR1 and CDR2 from the germline V gene are LNHDA and SQIVND (reference sequence). The CDR3 sequence: CASSARTGGNYEQYF. As DNA, the CDR3 is TGTGCCAGTAGTGCGCGGACAGGGGGTAACTACGAGCAGTACTTC.

V gene TRBV6-1 combines with J gene TRBJ2-5; D possibly corresponds to TRBD1 (5 bases). This CDR3 comprises 15 residues. Looked up from germline, CDR1 is MNHNS and CDR2 is SASEGT. The germline V and J ends were trimmed by 4 bases and 2 bases, with 14 bases remaining between them. CDR3 in DNA: TGTGCCAGCAGTGTTACTTTGCAGGGACAAGAGACCCAGTACTTC. It is translated as CASSVTLQGQETQYF.

The chain combines TRBV27 with TRBJ2-1; possible D gene TRBD1, 6 bases. Germline assignment: CDR1 MNHEY and CDR2 SMNVEV (reference sequence). The V and J ends lost 0 bases and 3 bases respectively, with 9 bases between them. The CDR3 is made up of 15 amino acids. CDR3 sequence (DNA): TGTGCCAGCAGTTTATCAGGGGGATTCTACAATGAGCAGTTCTTC. Encoded protein: CASSLSGGFYNEQFF.

The genes are TRBV27 and TRBJ2-3, with D perhaps matching TRBD2 (6 bases). V was cut by 6 bases and J by 0 bases, with 19 bases left in between. The CDR3 consists of 17 residues. From germline, CDR1 is MNHEY and CDR2 SMNVEV (reference sequence). CDR3 sequence: CASSPLGTSTSTDTQYF. CDR3 DNA: TGTGCCAGCAGCCCTTTAGGAACTAGCACTAGCACAGATACGCAGTATTTT.

This clone showed up just once. This chain joins TRBV28 and TRBJ1-5, with a tentative D call TRBD1 (6 bases). CDR1 and CDR2 (germline): MDHEN, SYDVKM. CDR3 size: 14 residues. Trimming took off 3 bases at V and 8 bases at J, with 14 bases between the two ends. The CDR3 DNA reads as TGTGCCAGCAGTTTTCAGGGGCCCTCGGAGCCCCAGCATTTT. This translates into CASSFQGPSEPQHF.

The rearrangement links TRBV6-5 to TRBJ1-5; D may be TRBD1 (5 bases). V lost 0 bases, J lost 2 bases, and 5 bases lay in between. The CDR3 has 14 residues. Germline V gene sequence: CDR1 MNHEY, CDR2 SVGAGI. The CDR3 reads CASSYSRGNQPQHF. The CDR3 nucleotides are TGTGCCAGCAGTTACTCCAGGGGCAATCAGCCCCAGCATTTT.